One and the same sample provided the 23 T cell receptor beta chains below, sequenced in a study of T-cell reconstitution after alpha-beta-depleted transplantation in children. Preparation of the TCRbeta library used unique molecular identifiers. TCRdb re-called the PCR reads through MiXCR, storing one row per CDR3 protein. This sample has hundreds of thousands of distinct CDR3 sequences; approximately 17% occur once, and the top ten carry under 1.2%. Material: PBMCs from the stem cell graft donor, obtained from the stem cell graft. These receptors were obtained from a human donor who donated a stem cell graft to a child with acute myeloid leukemia.

This clonotype was recorded at least ten times. The V and J genes are TRBV20-1 and TRBJ2-4, with D possibly being TRBD1 or TRBD2 (5 bases each). Per germline, CDR1 DFQATT and CDR2 SNEGSKA (reference sequence). The V end was cut by 2 bases, the J end by 6 bases, with 14 bases between. This CDR3 comprises 14 residues. The CDR3 region has the DNA TGCAGTGCTAGATTCCAGGGTGGGACAAACATTCAGTACTTC. Amino acids: CSARFQGGTNIQYF.

This clonotype has more than one count but fewer than ten. The chain combines TRBV7-2 with TRBJ1-1; no definite D call. Germline-derived CDR1 and CDR2 are SGHTA and FQGNSA. The CDR3 spans 14 residues. V was shortened by 1 base and J by 1 base, with 7 bases between the two germline ends. CDR3 sequence: CASSLVEGNTEAFF. CDR3 sequence (DNA): TGTGCCAGCAGCTTAGTTGAGGGGAACACTGAAGCTTTCTTT.

The sample holds a few counts of this clonotype. The chain has TRBV7-2 and TRBJ2-7; 13 bases match TRBD2. V lost 3 bases, J lost 2 bases, and 1 base stayed unmatched. The V gene's germline CDR1 is SGHTA and CDR2 FQGNSA. This CDR3 is built from 15 residues. In nucleotides, the CDR3 is TGTGCCAGCAGCTTCACTAGCGGGGGGGCCTACGAGCAGTACTTC. Protein: CASSFTSGGAYEQYF.

This clonotype was seen many times. The V gene is TRBV20-1, the J gene TRBJ2-3; D uncertain. This CDR3 comprises 15 residues. The V end lost 2 bases, the J end lost 0 bases, and 12 bases lay between the germline ends. Germline V CDR1 and CDR2: DFQATT, SNEGSKA (reference sequence). The CDR3 sequence is CSARRAGSSTDTQYF. The CDR3, as DNA: TGCAGTGCTAGAAGGGCCGGATCGAGCACAGATACGCAGTATTTT.

In this sample, this clonotype turned up a few times. The V call is TRBV20-1, the J call TRBJ1-5; maybe TRBD1 (6 bases). Germline V CDR1 and CDR2: DFQATT, SNEGSKA (reference sequence). This CDR3 is built from 14 residues. Trimming shortened V by 1 base and J by 6 bases, and 13 bases separated the two germline ends. CDR3 coding DNA: TGCAGTGCTAGAGCCCGGGGCAGGGGTCAGCCCCAGCATTTT. Translated, it gives CSARARGRGQPQHF.

This clonotype appeared many times. The chain has TRBV11-2 and TRBJ2-7, with D unresolved. Germline CDR1 and CDR2: SGHAT and FQNNGV. CDR3 length: 15 residues. Trimming removed 0 bases at V and 4 bases at J, with 13 bases between. DNA for the CDR3: TGTGCCAGCAGCTTAGATCCCGTTAGGCGTTACGAGCAGTACTTC. It is translated as CASSLDPVRRYEQYF.

The rearrangement links TRBV28 to TRBJ1-6; weak D call: TRBD1 (5 bases). This CDR3 contains 14 residues. Germline CDR1 is MDHEN and CDR2 is SYDVKM. The V and J ends lost 6 bases and 11 bases respectively, with 17 bases between them. The CDR3, as DNA: TGTGCCAGCAGCCTAGTGGGACCGACTACACCCCTCCACTTT. This encodes CASSLVGPTTPLHF.

As for this clonotype: A read error may explain this, as a much larger clone is one base away. The chain couples TRBV7-2 to TRBJ2-1, with D unclear. Germline V gene lookup returns CDR1 SGHTA and CDR2 FQGNSA. CDR3 length: 12 residues. CDR3 bases: TGTGCCAGCAGCTTAGCGAGGCATGAGCAGCTCTTC. Residues: CASSLARHEQLF.

For this clonotype: This clone may be a read error of a much larger clone one base away. V usage is TRBV20-1 and J usage is TRBJ2-7, with D possibly matching TRBD2 (6 bases). V was trimmed by 8 bases and J by 2 bases, leaving 16 bases between them. CDR1 and CDR2 from the germline V gene are DFQATT and SNEGSKA (reference sequence). The CDR3 runs 13 residues. CDR3 region: CSSTGLTTYEQYF. The CDR3 DNA reads as TGCAGTTCTACGGGACTGACGACCTACGAGCAGTACTTC.

The chain employs TRBV6-1 and TRBJ2-7; 7 bases line up with TRBD1. This CDR3 contains 15 residues. Germline-derived CDR1 and CDR2 are MNHNS and SASEGT. V was clipped by 8 bases and J by 4 bases; unmatched bases: 14. The CDR3 reads CASEAQGVAGYEQYV. The CDR3 DNA is TGTGCCAGCGAGGCCCAGGGGGTGGCAGGATACGAGCAGTACGTC.

The sample holds a few counts of this clonotype. The CDR3 here is CASSEVSPWDYEQYF. Written as DNA, the CDR3 is TGTGCCAGCAGTGAGGTTTCCCCGTGGGACTACGAGCAGTACTTC. V usage is TRBV6-1 and J usage is TRBJ2-7; D not certain. CDR1 and CDR2 from the germline V gene are MNHNS and SASEGT. V gave up 3 bases and J gave up 3 bases, with 15 bases separating them. CDR3 length: 15 amino acids.

This clonotype was counted only a few times. The chain recombines TRBV12-3 or TRBV12-4 with TRBJ2-5; D is unresolved. Trimming took 3 bases from V and 5 from J, leaving 19 bases between them. CDR3 size: 16 residues. The CDR3 reads CASSFNSVPPRETQYF. CDR3 nucleotides: TGTGCCAGCAGTTTTAACAGCGTCCCCCCACGGGAGACCCAGTACTTC.

This clonotype was counted a few times. The rearrangement joins TRBV20-1 to TRBJ2-3; either TRBD1 or TRBD2 may supply D (6 bases each). The ends were cut back, 3 bases at V and 4 bases at J, with 17 bases in the middle. The CDR3 loop spans 15 amino acids. Germline CDR1 is DFQATT and CDR2 is SNEGSKA (reference sequence). Written as DNA, the CDR3 is TGCAGTGCTAGCCCCCTTGTAGGGGGGCCAGATACGCAGTATTTT. This codes for CSASPLVGGPDTQYF.

This clonotype was counted only a few times. The chain has TRBV12-3 or TRBV12-4 and TRBJ2-7; maybe TRBD2 (5 bases). V dropped 10 bases and J dropped 2 bases, with 15 bases sitting between them. The CDR3 has 13 residues. DNA of the CDR3: TGTGCCACGGGGAGATCACAAGCCTACGAGCAGTACTTC. Its translation is CATGRSQAYEQYF.

Ten or more counts support this clonotype. The rearrangement joins TRBV4-3 to TRBJ1-5; D perhaps matches TRBD1 (6 bases). The CDR3 spans 14 residues. V lost 4 bases to trimming and J lost 4 bases, with 11 bases between them. CDR1 is LGHNA, CDR2 YSLEER, per germline. The CDR3: CASSPQQGNQPQHF. The DNA for the CDR3 is TGCGCCAGCAGCCCCCAACAGGGAAATCAGCCCCAGCATTTT.

The rearrangement uses TRBV11-2 and TRBJ1-5; no reliable D call. CDR1 SGHAT and CDR2 FQNNGV come from the germline V gene. The V end was cut by 0 bases, the J end by 9 bases, with 12 bases between. The CDR3 loop spans 14 amino acids. CDR3 loop: CASSLDIGFTPQHF. The CDR3 DNA is TGTGCCAGCAGCTTAGATATCGGGTTTACGCCCCAGCATTTT. The full variable domain, rest sourced from reference TRBV11-2 and TRBJ1-5, is EAGVAQSPRYKIIEKRQSVAFWCNPISGHATLYWYQQILGQGPKLLIQFQNNGVVDDSQLPKDRFSAERLKGVDSTLKIQPAKLEDSAVYLCASSLDIGFTPQHFGDGTRLSIL.

This clonotype was counted at least ten times. This sequence joins TRBV12-3 or TRBV12-4 and TRBJ1-1; no firm D call. The CDR3 length is 14 residues. Trimming removed 4 bases from V and 5 bases from J, with 14 bases in between. This CDR3 reads CASSSRAPRTEAFF. CDR3 DNA sequence: TGTGCCAGCAGTTCCCGGGCCCCGAGGACTGAAGCTTTCTTT.

The chain joins TRBV2 to TRBJ1-5; D may be TRBD1 (5 bases). The CDR3 extends over 14 amino acids. Trimming removed 4 bases from V and 2 bases from J, with 9 bases in between. The germline V gene encodes CDR1 SNHLY and CDR2 FYNNEI. The CDR3 DNA follows: TGTGCCAGCAGTGGACAGTCTCGCAATCAGCCCCAGCATTTT. Translation gives CASSGQSRNQPQHF.

This clonotype has ten or more counts. The gene calls are TRBV20-1 and TRBJ2-7; D remains unclear. This CDR3 region has 12 residues. Per germline, CDR1 DFQATT and CDR2 SNEGSKA (reference sequence). V was cut by 2 bases and J by 10 bases, with 15 bases left in between. The DNA for the CDR3 is TGCAGTGCTAGAACCCGGACCCTCCATCAGTACTTC. Translating gives CSARTRTLHQYF.

This clonotype was seen repeatedly, ten times or more. This chain links TRBV29-1 with TRBJ2-7; 7 positions agree with TRBD1. Per the germline V gene, CDR1 is SQVTM and CDR2 is ANQGSEA. V was clipped by 5 bases and J by 3 bases; unmatched bases: 7. This CDR3 has 13 amino acids. CDR3 in DNA: TGCAGCGTTACCGACAGGGCCCGCTACGAGCAGTACTTC. Encoded protein: CSVTDRARYEQYF.

This clonotype has just a few counts. The chain carries TRBV27 and TRBJ2-4; 8 nucleotides agree with TRBD2. V shed 6 bases, J shed 9 bases, and the junction held 4 bases outside the gene matches. The CDR3 consists of 12 residues. The germline V gene has CDR1 MNHEY and CDR2 SMNVEV (reference sequence). The CDR3 reads CASSLAGGIQYF. The DNA of the CDR3 is TGTGCCAGCAGCCTTGCGGGGGGCATTCAGTACTTC.

The chain recombines TRBV4-2 with TRBJ2-2; 10 nucleotides align to TRBD2. After removal of 0 bases from V and 4 bases from J, the junction contained 5 bases not matched to a gene. Germline CDR1 and CDR2: LGHNA and YNFKEQ. This CDR3 region has 17 residues. This CDR3 is CASSQDLSGGATGELFF. The CDR3 DNA reads as TGTGCCAGCAGCCAAGATCTGAGCGGGGGGGCCACCGGGGAGCTGTTTTTT.

This clonotype was counted between two and nine times. The chain has TRBV5-8 and TRBJ2-2; D is uncertain. In germline, CDR1 is SGHTS, CDR2 YDEGEE. The CDR3 loop spans 15 amino acids. V was cut by 0 bases and J by 0 bases, with 6 bases left in between. The chain's CDR3 is CASSLAVTNTGELFF. The CDR3 bases are TGTGCCAGCAGCTTGGCCGTGACGAACACCGGGGAGCTGTTTTTT. Complete variable domain (other parts from reference TRBV5-8 and TRBJ2-2): EAGVTQSPTHLIKTRGQQATLRCSPISGHTSVYWYQQALGLGLQFLLWYDEGEERNRGNFPPRFSGRQFPNYSSELNVNALELEDSALYLCASSLAVTNTGELFFGEGSRLTVL.